The clone carrying this TCR beta chain turned up a few times. Its antigen remains unknown. This sample stems from a study of CD8 T cells in ankylosing spondylitis. Findings and limits, study-wide: In ankylosing spondylitis blood, a motif of roughly eight highly homologous TCR beta variants appeared characteristic.

From germline, CDR1 is SEHNR and CDR2 FQNEAQ (reference sequence). With 5 bases removed from V and 4 bases from J, the gap between germline ends came to 14 bases. CDR3 length: 14 residues. TCRdb re-called the 5' RACE reads with MiXCR, one entry per CDR3 protein. The sample shows some 350,000 distinct CDR3 sequences, around 15% of them seen only once. V usage is TRBV7-9 and J usage is TRBJ1-1, with D possibly being TRBD1 (6 bases). The sequence came from a male donor with ankylosing spondylitis or in good health (not recorded which). Sample: blood, either unsorted or a sorted T cell fraction (not recorded which). In nucleotides, the CDR3 is TGTGCCAGCAGCAACAGGGCCCGAACCACTGAAGCTTTCTTT. This encodes CASSNRARTTEAFF. Together with reference TRBV7-9 and TRBJ1-1, the CDR3 gives the full variable domain: DTGVSQNPRHKITKRGQNVTFRCDPISEHNRLYWYRQTLGQGPEFLTYFQNEAQLEKSRLLSDRFSAERPKGSFSTLEIQRTEQGDSAMYLCASSNRARTTEAFFGQGTRLTVV.